This is a list of T cell receptor beta chains from one sample in a study of blood T cell repertoires in COVID-19. Assay used: immunoSEQ multiplex PCR; TCRdb lists only in-frame clones, some missing. This table has about 200,000 clones, 85% appearing once. Source material: PBMCs or T cells enriched from blood (not recorded which). The receptors were sampled from a man aged 40-49 years who had recovered from COVID-19. The CDR3 runs from the conserved cysteine through the conserved F or W. D genes are given only for firm matches. The size entry is marked missing in some rows and otherwise reads once, few, many or a size class.

cdr3_nt cdr3_aa j_call v_call clone_size d_call
TGTGCCAGCAGTTCTGGACAGGGTTCATACGGCTACACCTTC CASSSGQGSYGYTF TRBJ1-2 TRBV28 NA TRBD1
TGTGCCAGCAGCTCAGAAATTGGCACCTACGAGCAGTACTTC CASSSEIGTYEQYF TRBJ2-7 TRBV7-9 NA NA
TGTGCCAGTAGTCCCAGGACCCTGGAGGATGCCAAAAACATTCAGTACTTC CASSPRTLEDAKNIQYF TRBJ2-4 TRBV19 NA NA
TGTGCCAGCAGTGGTCGGACAGGAACCCGAGGCACTGAAGCTTTCTTT CASSGRTGTRGTEAFF TRBJ1-1 TRBV6-1 NA TRBD1
TGTGCCAGTAGGCTACACCCGGGACAGGGGAACACTGAAGCTTTCTTT CASRLHPGQGNTEAFF TRBJ1-1 TRBV19 NA TRBD1
TGTGCCAGCAGCCCCCGGACAGGGGAGCTGTTTTTT CASSPRTGELFF TRBJ2-2 TRBV9 once NA
TGTGCCAGCAGTCCACCGCTGTTGCGGGAGGTCCCAGAGACCCAGTACTTC CASSPPLLREVPETQYF TRBJ2-5 TRBV28 once TRBD2
TGTGCCAGCGAGGCGCTCACTGGAGACGAGCAGTACTTC CASEALTGDEQYF TRBJ2-7 TRBV21-1 NA NA
TGTGCCAGCAGCCAAGGGGTTGACGGAAAACTGTTTTTT CASSQGVDGKLFF TRBJ1-4 TRBV12-3/TRBV12-4 NA NA
TGTGCCAGCAGCTTTAGTGCGGCTGAAGCTTTCTTT CASSFSAAEAFF TRBJ1-1 TRBV3-1/TRBV3-2 NA NA
TGCGCCAGCAGTACTTCCGGGACTAGCGGGAGGTTCACCTACGAGCAGTACTTC CASSTSGTSGRFTYEQYF TRBJ2-7 TRBV4-1 NA TRBD2
TGTGCCAGCAGCCCGGGACTAGCGGGAGTAGCCCCCAGGGGAGATACGCAGTATTTT CASSPGLAGVAPRGDTQYF TRBJ2-3 TRBV2 once TRBD2
TGTGCCAGTAGTCTCAGCGGGAGCTCCTACAATGAGCAGTTCTTC CASSLSGSSYNEQFF TRBJ2-1 TRBV19 NA TRBD2
TGTGCCACCAGTGATTTGGGCGGGAGCGGGTACAATGAGCAGTTCTTC CATSDLGGSGYNEQFF TRBJ2-1 TRBV24-1 NA TRBD2
TGTGCCAGCAGTGATCGCTTCCTCGAACGCGGGGATACGCAGTATTTT CASSDRFLERGDTQYF TRBJ2-3 TRBV6-4 once NA
TGCGCCAGCAAACGCGGGACAGGGGTTCTCAATGAGCAGTTCTTC CASKRGTGVLNEQFF TRBJ2-1 TRBV10-2 once TRBD1
TGTGCCAGCAGCCAAACCGGACAGGGGGCGGAGGGCTACACCTTC CASSQTGQGAEGYTF TRBJ1-2 TRBV3-1/TRBV3-2 NA TRBD1
TGTGCCAGCAGTTCCACGGGACAGGGCGACGAGCAGTACTTC CASSSTGQGDEQYF TRBJ2-7 TRBV28 NA TRBD1
TGTGCCAGTAACTCTCGGACAGGGGGTGTGTACGAGCAGTACTTC CASNSRTGGVYEQYF TRBJ2-7 TRBV19 NA TRBD1
TGTGCCTGGAGTGCCCCAGGCGGGAGGATACCCCATGGGGAGCAGTTCTTC CAWSAPGGRIPHGEQFF TRBJ2-1 TRBV30 NA TRBD2